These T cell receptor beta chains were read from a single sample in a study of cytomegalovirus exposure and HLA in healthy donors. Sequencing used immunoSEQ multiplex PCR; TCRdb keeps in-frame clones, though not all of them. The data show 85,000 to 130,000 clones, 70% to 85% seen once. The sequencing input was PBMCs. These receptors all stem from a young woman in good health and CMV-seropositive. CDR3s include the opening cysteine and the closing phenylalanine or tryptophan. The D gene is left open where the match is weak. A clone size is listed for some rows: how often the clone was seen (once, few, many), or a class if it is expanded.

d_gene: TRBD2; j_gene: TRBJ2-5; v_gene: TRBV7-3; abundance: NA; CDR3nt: TGTGCCAGCAGCTCAAGTGGGGGACTAGCGGAGACCCAGTACTTC; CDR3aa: CASSSSGGLAETQYF
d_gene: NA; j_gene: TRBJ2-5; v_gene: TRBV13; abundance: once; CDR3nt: TGTGCCAGCTCCCTGACAAACCAAGAGACCCAGTACTTC; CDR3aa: CASSLTNQETQYF
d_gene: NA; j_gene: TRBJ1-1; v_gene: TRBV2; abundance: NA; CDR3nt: TGTGCCAGCAGTTCTTTGGCAGGGAACACTGAAGCTTTCTTT; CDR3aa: CASSSLAGNTEAFF
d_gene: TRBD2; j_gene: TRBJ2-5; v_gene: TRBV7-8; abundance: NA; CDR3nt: TGTGCCAGCAGCTTAGCGCTGGGGCTAGCGGGAAGAGAGACCCAGTACTTC; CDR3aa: CASSLALGLAGRETQYF
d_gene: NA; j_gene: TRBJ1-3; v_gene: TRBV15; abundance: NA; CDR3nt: TGTGCCACCAGCAGAGAGGCGGTCTCTGGAAACACCATATATTTT; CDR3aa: CATSREAVSGNTIYF
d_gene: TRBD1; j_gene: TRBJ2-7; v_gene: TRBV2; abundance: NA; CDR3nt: TGTGCCAGCAGTAGACAGGGTACCTACGAGCAGTACTTC; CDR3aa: CASSRQGTYEQYF
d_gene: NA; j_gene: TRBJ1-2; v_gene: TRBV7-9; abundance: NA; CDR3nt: TGTGCCAGCAGCTTACAAGGGGCTAACTATGGCTACACCTTC; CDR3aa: CASSLQGANYGYTF
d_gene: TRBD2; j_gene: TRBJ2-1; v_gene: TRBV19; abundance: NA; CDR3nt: TGTGCCAGTAGTATAGTTAGCGGGAGCTCCTACAATGAGCAGTTCTTC; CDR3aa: CASSIVSGSSYNEQFF
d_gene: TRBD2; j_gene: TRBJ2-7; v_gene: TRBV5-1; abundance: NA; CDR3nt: TGCGCCAGCAGCAGCGGGACCCTTTTATACGAGCAGTACTTC; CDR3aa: CASSSGTLLYEQYF
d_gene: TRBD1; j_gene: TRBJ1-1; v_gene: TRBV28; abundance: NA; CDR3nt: TGTGCCAGCAGCCGGACAGGGGTGAACACTGAAGCTTTCTTT; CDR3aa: CASSRTGVNTEAFF
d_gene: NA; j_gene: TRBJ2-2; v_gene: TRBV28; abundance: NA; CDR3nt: TGTGCCAGCATGAGGTGGGACACCGGGGAGCTGTTTTTT; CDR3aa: CASMRWDTGELFF
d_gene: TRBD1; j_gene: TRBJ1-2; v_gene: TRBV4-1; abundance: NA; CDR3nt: TGCGCCAGCAGCCAAGAGCAGGGGGCCCTCCTCTATGGCTACACCTTC; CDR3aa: CASSQEQGALLYGYTF
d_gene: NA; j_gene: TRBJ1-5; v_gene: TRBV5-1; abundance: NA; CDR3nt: TGCGCCAGCAGCTTGGCCGGGGGGGATCAGCCCCAGCATTTT; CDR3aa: CASSLAGGDQPQHF
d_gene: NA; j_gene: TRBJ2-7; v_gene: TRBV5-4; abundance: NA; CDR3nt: TGTGCCAGCAGCCGCGCCGGGATCAAACCCTACGAGCAGTACTTC; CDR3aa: CASSRAGIKPYEQYF
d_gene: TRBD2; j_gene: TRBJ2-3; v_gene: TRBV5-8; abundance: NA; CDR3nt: TGTGCCAGCAGCTTGCTCGCGGGAGGCACAGATACGCAGTATTTT; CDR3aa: CASSLLAGGTDTQYF
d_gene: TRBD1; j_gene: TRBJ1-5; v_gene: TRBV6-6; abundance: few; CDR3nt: TGTGCCAGCAGCCCAACGGGACAGGGCAATCAGCCCCAGCATTTT; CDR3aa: CASSPTGQGNQPQHF
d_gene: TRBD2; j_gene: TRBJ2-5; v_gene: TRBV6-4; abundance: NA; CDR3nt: TGTGCCAGCAGTGAACGGACTAGCGGCGGTCAAGAGACCCAGTACTTC; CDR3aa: CASSERTSGGQETQYF
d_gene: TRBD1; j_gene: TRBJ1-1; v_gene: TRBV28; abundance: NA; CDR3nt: TGTGCCGCAGCAGCGCCCTTTTGGAGGGGGCGAGGGAACACTGAAGCTTTCTTT; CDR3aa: CAAAAPFWRGRGNTEAFF
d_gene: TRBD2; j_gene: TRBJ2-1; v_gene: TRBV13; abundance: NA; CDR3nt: TGTGCCAGCAGCCTCTACCCGACCGGGGGACTAGCGGGAGAAAGCTCCTACAATGAGCAGTTCTTC; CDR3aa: CASSLYPTGGLAGESSYNEQFF
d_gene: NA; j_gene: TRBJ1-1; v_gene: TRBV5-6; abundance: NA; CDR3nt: TGTGCCAGCTCAACCTCCGGGACACTGAACACTGAAGCTTTCTTT; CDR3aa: CASSTSGTLNTEAFF
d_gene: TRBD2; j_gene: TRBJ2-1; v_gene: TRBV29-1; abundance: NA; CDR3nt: TGCAGCGTTGAAGGGGTGCTGACTAGCGTCTCACCTTACAATGAGCAGTTCTTC; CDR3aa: CSVEGVLTSVSPYNEQFF
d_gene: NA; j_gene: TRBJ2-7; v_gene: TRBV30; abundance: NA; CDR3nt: TGTGCCTGGAGTGGGGGCACCTACGAGCAGTACTTC; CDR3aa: CAWSGGTYEQYF
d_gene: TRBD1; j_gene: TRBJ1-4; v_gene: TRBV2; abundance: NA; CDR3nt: TGTGCCAGCAGAACCTTTCCAGGGGGTTGGGGTGAAAAACTGTTTTTT; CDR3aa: CASRTFPGGWGEKLFF
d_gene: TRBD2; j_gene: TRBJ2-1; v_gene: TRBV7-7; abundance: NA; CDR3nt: TGTGCTAGCAGCCGACTAGCGGGACCGTCGGGAGAGCAGTTCTTC; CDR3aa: CASSRLAGPSGEQFF
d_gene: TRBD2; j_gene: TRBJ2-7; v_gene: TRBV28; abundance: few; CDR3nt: TGTGCCAGCAGTTCCCGTCGCCTTTTTGGGAGGGCCGCCTACGAGCAGTACTTC; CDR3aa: CASSSRRLFGRAAYEQYF